This T cell receptor (beta chain) was recorded in a study of control samples from healthy donors and cancer patients. Clones were read by immunoSEQ multiplex PCR, and TCRdb kept only the in-frame ones, dropping some. This table has just under 80,000 clones, roughly 89% appearing once. This TCR was sampled from a woman aged 60-70 years with head and neck cancer. The sample was PBMCs.

CDR3 nucleotides: TGTGCCAGCAGCTCGACAGCAACCAACACTGAAGCTTTCTTT. As protein: CASSSTATNTEAFF. V and J are TRBV11-1 and TRBJ1-1, with D perhaps matching TRBD1 (5 bases). With 4 bases removed from V and 2 bases from J, the gap between germline ends came to 11 bases. The CDR3 consists of 14 residues. CDR1 is SGHAT and CDR2 is FQDESV in the germline V gene (reference sequence). Combining the CDR3 with reference TRBV11-1 and TRBJ1-1 gives the whole variable domain EAEVAQSPRYKITEKSQAVAFWCDPISGHATLYWYRQILGQGPELLVQFQDESVVDDSQLPKDRFSAERLKGVDSTLKIQPAELGDSAMYLCASSSTATNTEAFFGQGTRLTVV.